Each of the 22 T cell receptor beta chains below was sequenced from the same sample in a study of T cells in localized non-small cell lung cancer. Produced via immunoSEQ multiplex PCR; TCRdb's table is partial and in-frame only. In the table there are thousands of clones, roughly 33% of which are singletons. The sample here was lung tumor tissue, taken before any cancer treatment. The receptors come from a man aged 35 to 69 with stage I lung adenocarcinoma.

The chain couples TRBV1 to TRBJ2-2. TRBV1 is a known pseudogene. CDR3 length: 13 amino acids. The CDR3 reads CASSQDNTGELFF. The CDR3 nucleotides are TGCGCCAGCAGCCAAGACAACACCGGGGAGCTGTTTTTT.

This clone was detected only a few times. V gene TRBV9 combines with J gene TRBJ2-7, with D unresolved. V was trimmed by 3 bases and J by 0 bases, leaving 4 bases between them. CDR1 and CDR2 from the germline V gene are SGDLS and YYNGEE. The CDR3 totals 12 residues. This chain's CDR3 is CASSEYSYEQYF. CDR3 sequence (DNA): TGTGCCAGCAGCGAATACTCCTACGAGCAGTACTTC.

This clone has a single count. The rearrangement uses TRBV30 and TRBJ1-5; D is ambiguous. Between the trimmed V and J ends, which lost 0 bases and 6 bases, there was a span of 12 bases. Germline lookup yields CDR1 GTSNPN and CDR2 SVGIG (reference sequence). There are 14 residues in the CDR3. The CDR3 region is CAWSVVGSSQPQHF. As DNA, the CDR3 is TGTGCCTGGAGTGTAGTTGGTTCGAGTCAGCCCCAGCATTTT.

This chain links TRBV6-8 with TRBJ1-5; D is uncertain. The V gene's germline CDR1 is MNHGY and CDR2 SAAAGT. This CDR3 is built from 13 residues. Trimming shortened V by 2 bases and J by 6 bases, and 8 bases separated the two germline ends. CDR3 sequence: CASSYLSGQPQHF. DNA of the CDR3: TGTGCCAGCAGTTACCTCTCCGGTCAGCCCCAGCATTTT.

CDR3 sequence: CASSIGDHQGGLNEKLFF. Written as DNA, the CDR3 is TGTGCCAGTAGTATTGGGGACCACCAGGGTGGCCTTAATGAAAAACTGTTTTTT. The J gene is TRBJ1-4, the V gene TRBV19, with a weak D call TRBD1 (5 bases). Germline V gene lookup returns CDR1 LNHDA and CDR2 SQIVND (reference sequence). CDR3 length equals 18 residues. V was trimmed by 3 bases and J by 4 bases, leaving 21 bases between them.

This rearrangement joins TRBV18 to TRBJ2-5; 8 bases are shared with TRBD2. The CDR3 totals 16 residues. The germline V gene has CDR1 KGHSH and CDR2 LQKENI. J lost 2 bases, V lost 3 bases, and 8 bases had no gene match. This CDR3 reads CASSPWTSQGQETQYF. DNA for the CDR3: TGTGCCAGCTCACCGTGGACTAGCCAAGGTCAAGAGACCCAGTACTTC.

The chain couples TRBV19 to TRBJ2-7, with a weak D call TRBD1 (6 bases). This CDR3 contains 13 residues. The V end lost 8 bases, the J end lost 3 bases, and 14 bases lay between the germline ends. Germline lookup yields CDR1 LNHDA and CDR2 SQIVND (reference sequence). The CDR3 coding sequence is TGTGCCAGTGCTCCGGGACACTTCTACGAGCAGTACTTC. This gives the protein CASAPGHFYEQYF. Combining the CDR3 with reference TRBV19 and TRBJ2-7 gives the whole variable domain DGGITQSPKYLFRKEGQNVTLSCEQNLNHDAMYWYRQDPGQGLRLIYYSQIVNDFQKGDIAEGYSVSREKKESFPLTVTSAQKNPTAFYLCASAPGHFYEQYFGPGTRLTVT.

This clone was seen a single time. This chain connects TRBV14 to TRBJ2-3; the D gene is possibly TRBD1 (5 bases). V was clipped by 0 bases and J by 8 bases, with 6 bases between them. The CDR3 runs to 12 residues. Per germline, CDR1 SGHDN and CDR2 FVKESK. CDR3 nucleotides: TGTGCCAGCAGCCAAGAGCAGGGTACGCAGTATTTT. It codes for CASSQEQGTQYF.

This clone was seen only a few times. The chain links TRBV28 to TRBJ2-5; D gene unclear. With 11 bases removed from V and 2 bases from J, the gap between germline ends came to 12 bases. CDR3 size: 12 residues. Germline V CDR1 and CDR2: MDHEN, SYDVKM. The CDR3 DNA follows: TGTGCCGTCAGAGGACGACAAGAGACCCAGTACTTC. It specifies CAVRGRQETQYF.

In DNA form, the CDR3 reads TGCGCCAGCAGCAGAAGCCTTATAGCGGGAGAGGACAATGAGCAGTTCTTC. Protein product: CASSRSLIAGEDNEQFF. This rearrangement joins TRBV5-1 to TRBJ2-1, with 9 positions matching TRBD2. Germline CDR1 reads SGHRS; CDR2 reads YFSETQ. This CDR3 has 17 residues. J lost 5 bases, V lost 4 bases, and 13 bases had no gene match.

The rearrangement uses TRBV15 and TRBJ1-1; D ambiguous. Germline-derived CDR1 and CDR2 are LNHNV and YYDKDF (reference sequence). Trimming shortened V by 0 bases and J by 1 base, and 9 bases separated the two germline ends. The CDR3 extends over 15 amino acids. CDR3 protein: CATSREKGSNTEAFF. The CDR3 region has the DNA TGTGCCACCAGCAGAGAAAAGGGCTCGAACACTGAAGCTTTCTTT.

The J gene is TRBJ2-3, the V gene TRBV18; D uncertain. V lost 3 bases, J lost 4 bases, and 11 bases lay in between. Germline CDR1 KGHSH, CDR2 LQKENI. This CDR3 region has 14 residues. CDR3 loop: CASSPAFAADTQYF. DNA of the CDR3: TGTGCCAGCTCACCGGCATTTGCGGCAGATACGCAGTATTTT.

The chain uses TRBV19 and TRBJ1-4; a possible D gene is TRBD1 (6 bases). Trimming took 5 bases from V and 8 from J, leaving 18 bases between them. Germline V CDR1 and CDR2: LNHDA, SQIVND (reference sequence). This CDR3 has 15 residues. The CDR3 sequence: CASSRQVSGGEKLFF. The CDR3 DNA is TGTGCCAGTAGTCGACAGGTTTCTGGAGGAGAAAAACTGTTTTTT.

Note on this clone: Other DNA sequences in this specimen translate into the identical CDR3. This chain connects TRBV30 to TRBJ2-5, with TRBD2 matching 11 bases. With 5 bases clipped from V and 5 bases from J, the junction kept 4 bases outside the gene matches. CDR3 length: 13 amino acids. The germline V gene has CDR1 GTSNPN and CDR2 SVGIG (reference sequence). The CDR3 sequence: CAWSSGRRETQYF. In DNA form, the CDR3 reads TGTGCCTGGTCTAGCGGGAGGAGGGAGACCCAGTACTTC.

This clone was seen a handful of times. The rearrangement uses TRBV19 and TRBJ1-2, with a weak D call TRBD1 (6 bases). From germline, CDR1 is LNHDA and CDR2 SQIVND (reference sequence). The CDR3 has 15 amino acids. Trimming stripped 4 bases from V and 8 bases from J, with 20 bases between. CDR3 DNA: TGTGCCAGTAGTACTCAGGCGGGCAGGGGTGACGGCTACACCTTC. This translates into CASSTQAGRGDGYTF. The variable domain in full, completed from reference TRBV19 and TRBJ1-2, reads DGGITQSPKYLFRKEGQNVTLSCEQNLNHDAMYWYRQDPGQGLRLIYYSQIVNDFQKGDIAEGYSVSREKKESFPLTVTSAQKNPTAFYLCASSTQAGRGDGYTFGSGTRLTVV.

This clone qualifies as large. This chain uses TRBV11-3 with TRBJ1-3; no definite D call. Germline V gene data show CDR1 as SGHNT and CDR2 as YENEEA. This CDR3 is built from 15 residues. The ends were cut back, 1 base at V and 2 bases at J, with 9 bases in the middle. In DNA, the CDR3 is TGTGCCAGCAGCTTAGGATATGGGCCTGGAAACACCATATATTTT. This codes for CASSLGYGPGNTIYF.

The rearrangement uses TRBV18 and TRBJ2-5; TRBD1 matches at 9 bases. V dropped 3 bases and J dropped 4; count of bases not matched to a gene: 3. Germline V CDR1 and CDR2: KGHSH, LQKENI. There are 14 residues in the CDR3. The CDR3 protein is CASSPRDRVETQYF. The DNA for the CDR3 is TGTGCCAGCTCACCGCGGGACAGGGTAGAGACCCAGTACTTC.

The V call is TRBV6-1, the J call TRBJ1-2, with D uncertain. Germline CDR1 is MNHNS and CDR2 is SASEGT. The CDR3 totals 13 residues. V was shortened by 1 base and J by 4 bases, with 7 bases between the two germline ends. CDR3 DNA sequence: TGTGCCAGCAGTGAAGGGCCAGGCTATGGCTACACCTTC. Protein product: CASSEGPGYGYTF.

This clone is deemed medium-sized. The V call is TRBV11-3, the J call TRBJ1-2; D gene uncertain. The CDR3 length is 14 residues. V was cut by 2 bases and J by 3 bases, with 10 bases left in between. Per germline, CDR1 SGHNT and CDR2 YENEEA. The CDR3 here is CASSLYFGDYGYTF. CDR3 coding DNA: TGTGCCAGCAGCTTATATTTTGGTGACTATGGCTACACCTTC.

The gene calls are TRBV29-1 and TRBJ2-1, with D unclear. V was pared by 3 bases and J by 6 bases, with 15 bases between. CDR1 and CDR2 (germline): SQVTM, ANQGSEA. The CDR3 totals 14 residues. CDR3 residues: CSVDSSIIGNEQFF. The CDR3 DNA follows: TGCAGCGTTGATTCCTCAATTATCGGCAATGAGCAGTTCTTC.

The chain joins TRBV1 to TRBJ2-7; the D call of TRBD2 is as the table states it, not checked on the DNA. TRBV1 is recorded as a pseudogene. The CDR3 consists of 13 residues. CDR3 coding DNA: TGCGCCAGCAGCCAAGGTCGCGACTACGAGCAGTACTTC. It translates to CASSQGRDYEQYF.

V gene TRBV19 combines with J gene TRBJ1-2; perhaps TRBD1 as D (5 bases). Looked up from germline, CDR1 is LNHDA and CDR2 is SQIVND (reference sequence). The CDR3 has 15 residues. V dropped 2 bases and J dropped 3 bases, with 13 bases sitting between them. CDR3: CASSISEKGDYGYTF. The CDR3 bases are TGTGCCAGTAGTATATCAGAGAAAGGGGACTATGGCTACACCTTC.